A single T cell receptor beta chain is shown here with its context. Antigen unknown. The entry originates in a study of cytomegalovirus exposure and HLA in healthy donors. The study's findings and limits: Rarity characterized most TCR sequences, yet some public TCRs appeared in many donors.

Healthy bone marrow donors made up the donor group. 13 Jbeta primers and 60 Vbeta primers were used for the PCR. Clones were read by immunoSEQ multiplex PCR, and TCRdb kept only the in-frame ones, dropping some. The sample has around 150,000 clones; under 85% are singletons. This receptor was taken from a woman aged 30 to 39 in good health and CMV-seronegative. The source material was PBMCs.

CDR3 DNA: TGTGCCAGCAGCTTCCGGGACAGGGGACCCAGGTTAGCCTACGAGCAGTACTTC. The encoded protein is CASSFRDRGPRLAYEQYF. This chain joins TRBV7-2 and TRBJ2-5; 10 nucleotides line up with TRBD1. The J call may be in error: the DNA end matches TRBJ2-7 better. The CDR3 sequence is 18 residues long. Germline assignment: CDR1 SGHTA and CDR2 FQGNSA.